This TCR beta chain was found in a study of shared clonotypes between healthy human individuals. Germline CDR1 MDHEN, CDR2 SYDVKM. The V and J ends lost 8 bases and 2 bases respectively, with 16 bases between them. The CDR3 runs 14 residues. Healthy adults negative for HIV, lacking recent acute infections or vaccinations, served as donors. Evenly divided among several immunoSEQ plates was the genomic DNA of each subset. It was roughly 330 ng DNA, about 33,000 T cell genomes, that went into each replicate PCR of unsorted PBMC. Using immunoSEQ multiplex PCR, the repertoire was profiled, and TCRdb retains in-frame clones only, with some absent. The table records about half a million clones, approximately 84% of them present only once.

The V call is TRBV28, the J call TRBJ2-7; D perhaps matches TRBD2 (6 bases). This TCR came from a woman aged 35 to 49 in good health. Some clones in this sample may be carry-over from other donors' samples. The sample comprised PBMCs. The CDR3 nucleotides are TGTGCCAGCTGGGGAGGTGCGGCAACCTACGAGCAGTACTTC. Translation gives CASWGGAATYEQYF.